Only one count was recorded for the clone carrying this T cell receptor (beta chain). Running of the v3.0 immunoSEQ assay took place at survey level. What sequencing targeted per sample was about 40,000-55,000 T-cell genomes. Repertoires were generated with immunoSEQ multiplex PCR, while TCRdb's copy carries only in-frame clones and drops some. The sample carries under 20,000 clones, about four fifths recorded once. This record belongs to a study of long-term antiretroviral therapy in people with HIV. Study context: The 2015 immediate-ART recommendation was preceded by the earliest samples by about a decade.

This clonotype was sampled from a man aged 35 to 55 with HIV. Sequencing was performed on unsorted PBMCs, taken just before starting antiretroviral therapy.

CDR3 DNA sequence: TGCGCCAGCAGCTTGGGGCTAGCGGGGGCCTACAATGAGCAGTTCTTC. It yields the protein CASSLGLAGAYNEQFF. The J gene is TRBJ2-1, the V gene TRBV5-1; 10 bases map to TRBD2. Germline CDR1 SGHRS, CDR2 YFSETQ. The V gene end was trimmed by 0 bases and the J gene end by 2 bases; junction bases not matched to a gene: 2. CDR3 length: 16 residues.